These T cell receptor beta chains were read from a single sample in a study of T cell clusters in autoimmune cytopenias. TCRdb re-called the multiplex PCR reads, yielding one record per CDR3 amino acid sequence without DNA. Its table lists about 7,400 distinct CDR3 sequences. What was sequenced was peripheral blood. Every receptor here comes from a human donor with an autoimmune cytopenia or autoimmune hepatitis (not recorded which). CDR3s include the opening cysteine and the closing phenylalanine or tryptophan. Fields, in order: clone size, J gene, V gene, CDR3 protein. Part of the rows lack a size; the others show once, few, many or a class for expanded clones.

>-|TRBJ2-3|TRBV7-2
CASSLAGTGNTDTQYF
>-|TRBJ2-1|TRBV6-4
CASSHSGSSYNEQFF
>medium-sized|TRBJ2-5|TRBV7-9
CASSPTWGKKETQYF
>-|TRBJ2-6|TRBV19
CASRGVSSGANVLTF
>medium-sized|TRBJ1-1|TRBV7-2
CASSLAVGAGTEAFF
>medium-sized|TRBJ2-7|TRBV29-1
CSARQGPYEQYF
>-|TRBJ1-1|TRBV5-1
CASSLAVTGGTEAFF
>medium-sized|TRBJ1-3|TRBV6-5
CASRPDRGPGNTIYF
>-|TRBJ1-6|TRBV19
CASSITSGSSYNSPLHF
>-|TRBJ1-1|TRBV12-3/TRBV12-4
CASDRGQGNTEAFF
>-|TRBJ2-3|TRBV19
CASSTLPRTASTDTQYF
>-|TRBJ2-3|TRBV5-1
CASSSGRDLTDTQYF
>-|TRBJ2-7|TRBV5-4
CASSSRDYSYEQYF
>-|TRBJ2-3|TRBV29-1
CSVGVSGTDTQYF
>-|TRBJ2-5|TRBV20-1
CSARRRGGSAETQYF
>-|TRBJ2-3|TRBV14
CASSQSGGVGTDTQYF
>-|TRBJ1-1|TRBV2
CASSERQVVNTEAFF
>medium-sized|TRBJ2-7|TRBV7-9
CASSPGTYEQYF
>-|TRBJ1-1|TRBV20-1
CSAIGGEGKRNTEAFF
>medium-sized|TRBJ1-6|TRBV7-9
CASSLVGLSPLHF
>-|TRBJ1-1|TRBV5-1
CASSLANGLGPAFF
>-|TRBJ1-1|TRBV14
CASSQDQNTEAFF
>-|TRBJ1-6|TRBV25-1
CASSLTDSGNSPLHF
>-|TRBJ2-7|TRBV12-3/TRBV12-4
CASSPGTGWTSYEQYF
>-|TRBJ1-5|TRBV27
CASRLGTGNQPQHF
>-|TRBJ1-3|TRBV5-1
CASSLDSRAGNTIYF
>-|TRBJ1-6|TRBV5-1
CASSLTGRDSPLHF
>-|TRBJ2-1|TRBV28
CASSFGQQNEQFF
>medium-sized|TRBJ1-2|TRBV20-1
CSASSRQGANGYTF
>-|TRBJ2-7|TRBV5-1
CASRGDPGREQYF
>-|TRBJ2-7|TRBV11-2
CASSLSPGLNYEQYF
>-|TRBJ1-4|TRBV18
CASSPRLSAATNEKLFF
>medium-sized|TRBJ1-2|TRBV6-5
CASRSALLGGYTF
>-|TRBJ1-1|TRBV11-2
CASSRGLNTEAFF
>-|TRBJ2-1|TRBV28
CASSENGIYNEQFF
>-|TRBJ2-3|TRBV20-1
CSASVAGDQADTQYF
>-|TRBJ2-1|TRBV11-2
CASSLQSTQSSYNEQFF
>-|TRBJ1-5|TRBV6-1
CASGAYGESNQPQHF
>-|TRBJ1-5|TRBV12-3/TRBV12-4
CASSLAPGQGAQRDQPQHF
>-|TRBJ2-2|TRBV12-5
CASGLVRYDTGELFF
>medium-sized|TRBJ2-3|TRBV30
CAWKGWRWADTQYF
>-|TRBJ1-6|TRBV12-5
CASGIGTENSPLHF
>-|TRBJ2-7|TRBV30
CAWSGTATYEQYF
>-|TRBJ2-2|TRBV5-1
CASSLGRDTGELFF
>-|TRBJ1-2|TRBV27
CASSHHQVASTYGYTF